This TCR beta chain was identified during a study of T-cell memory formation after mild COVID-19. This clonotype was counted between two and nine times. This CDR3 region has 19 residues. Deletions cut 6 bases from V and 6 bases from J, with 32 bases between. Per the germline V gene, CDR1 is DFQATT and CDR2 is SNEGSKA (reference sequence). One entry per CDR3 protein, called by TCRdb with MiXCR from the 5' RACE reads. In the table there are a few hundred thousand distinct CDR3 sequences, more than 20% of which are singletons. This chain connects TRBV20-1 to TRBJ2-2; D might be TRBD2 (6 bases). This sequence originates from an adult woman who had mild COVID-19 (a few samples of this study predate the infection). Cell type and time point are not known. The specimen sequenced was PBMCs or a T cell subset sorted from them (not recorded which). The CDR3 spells CSAKGPDILVDGEAGELFF. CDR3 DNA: TGCAGTGCAAAGGGCCCGGACATCCTTGTTGACGGGGAGGCCGGGGAGCTGTTTTTT.